This TCR beta chain was documented in a study of CD8 T cells in Susac syndrome. This CDR3 contains 15 residues. Germline CDR1 SGHRS, CDR2 YFSETQ. With 5 bases clipped from V and 3 bases from J, the junction kept 11 bases outside the gene matches. With random hexamers, reverse transcription was performed on about 0.45 to 1 ug of RNA. The authors amplified TCR beta CDR3 across 54 Vbeta and 13 Jbeta using immunoSEQ multiplex PCR. TCRdb ran MiXCR on the immunoSEQ multiplex PCR reads and lists one entry per CDR3 protein. In the table there are almost 450,000 distinct CDR3 sequences, around 83% of which are singletons.

This chain links TRBV5-1 with TRBJ2-7; 7 bases match TRBD2. Material for sequencing was CD8+ T cells from PBMCs. The receptor's source is a human donor with multiple sclerosis. The CDR3 DNA reads as TGCGCCAGCAGGGAACCCGGGACTACCATCTACGAGCAGTACTTC. Its translation is CASREPGTTIYEQYF.